One and the same sample provided the 18 T cell receptor beta chains below, sequenced in a study of regulatory T cells in long-lasting Graves disease. Through Arm-PCR of CDR3 regions and iRepertoire HTBI primers, TCR beta libraries were built. TCRdb independently ran MiXCR on the multiplex PCR reads; one entry per CDR3 protein. The sample carries more than 300,000 distinct CDR3 sequences, 15% to 20% recorded once. Time point of the sample: persistent/refractory GD, antithyroid drugs over 5 years with positive TRAb. From PBMCs, RNA was extracted and then used to make the TCR library. The sample here was peripheral blood mononuclear cells (PBMCs), taken when the disease was refractory, from a patient treated with antithyroid drugs. The receptors originated from a female donor with Graves disease.

The chain employs TRBV19 and TRBJ1-5; 9 bases are a match to TRBD1. Germline assignment: CDR1 LNHDA and CDR2 SQIVND (reference sequence). This CDR3 is 14 amino acids long. The junction had 9 bases not matched to a gene; V was cut back by 6 bases and J by 9 bases. The CDR3, as DNA: TGTGCCAGTAGATTGGGACAGGGACCAAGGCCCCAGCATTTT. Translated: CASRLGQGPRPQHF.

This rearrangement joins TRBV4-2 to TRBJ2-5; 9 nucleotides agree with TRBD1. The CDR3 is made up of 17 amino acids. Germline CDR1 reads LGHNA; CDR2 reads YNFKEQ. J was trimmed by 4 bases and V by 0 bases; bases with no gene match: 9. This CDR3 is CASSQEWGQGSAETQYF. CDR3 in DNA: TGTGCCAGCAGCCAAGAGTGGGGACAGGGATCGGCAGAGACCCAGTACTTC.

This chain connects TRBV18 to TRBJ1-6, with 7 bases matching TRBD1. Germline V gene data show CDR1 as KGHSH and CDR2 as LQKENI. The CDR3 has 14 residues. V was clipped by 3 bases and J by 8 bases; unmatched bases: 4. CDR3 residues: CASSPRQGDSPLHF. The CDR3 DNA reads as TGTGCCAGCTCACCCCGACAGGGTGATTCACCCCTCCACTTT.

In its sample, this clonotype was seen a few times. This sequence joins TRBV10-3 and TRBJ1-3, with a tentative D call TRBD1 (6 bases). Germline-derived CDR1 and CDR2 are ENHRY and SYGVKD. This CDR3 is built from 18 residues. Trimming shortened V by 0 bases and J by 0 bases, and 15 bases separated the two germline ends. The CDR3 nucleotides read TGTGCCATCAGTGAGTCCCCAACGACAGGACGCTCTGGAAACACCATATATTTT. Translation gives CAISESPTTGRSGNTIYF.

This clonotype appeared many times. This chain uses TRBV7-3 with TRBJ2-5, with 9 nucleotides matching TRBD1. This CDR3 spans 15 amino acids. The V and J ends lost 5 bases and 5 bases, in that order; junction bases with no gene match: 9. CDR1 is SGHTA and CDR2 is FQGTGA in the germline V gene. As DNA, the CDR3 is TGTGCCAGCAGCCGGGGGGACAGGGTGGGGGAGACCCAGTACTTC. Translation gives CASSRGDRVGETQYF.

This clonotype was recorded a few times. The chain joins TRBV4-1 to TRBJ2-7; D not resolved. Trimming removed 1 base at V and 6 bases at J, with 10 bases between. The CDR3 extends over 13 amino acids. The germline CDR1 and CDR2 sequences are MGHRA and YSYEKL. The CDR3 region is CASSQVSVSEQYF. DNA for the CDR3: TGCGCCAGCAGCCAAGTCAGCGTCAGCGAGCAGTACTTC.

This clonotype appeared many times. The chain joins TRBV6-5 to TRBJ2-7; either TRBD1 or TRBD2 may fit D (5 bases each). Germline lookup yields CDR1 MNHEY and CDR2 SVGAGI. The V and J ends lost 0 bases and 2 bases respectively, with 17 bases between them. This CDR3 is 17 amino acids long. CDR3 nucleotides: TGTGCCAGCAGTTACTCGCCGGGGACGGTTCGGGCCTACGAGCAGTACTTC. It codes for CASSYSPGTVRAYEQYF.

The gene calls are TRBV29-1 and TRBJ1-1; TRBD1 is a possible D gene (6 bases). Looked up from germline, CDR1 is SQVTM and CDR2 is ANQGSEA. The V end was cut by 7 bases, the J end by 4 bases, with 19 bases between. The CDR3 length is 14 residues. The CDR3 protein is CSATIGGTGTEAFF. The CDR3, as DNA: TGCAGCGCAACGATAGGGGGAACGGGCACTGAAGCTTTCTTT.

This clonotype has just one count. This sequence may be a read error, since a much larger clone differs from it by one base. The chain links TRBV28 to TRBJ1-4; D unresolved. CDR3 length: 13 residues. Per the germline V gene, CDR1 is MDHEN and CDR2 is SYDVKM. CDR3 bases: TGTGCCAGCAGTTTTTGGGCAAATGAAAGACTGTTTTTT. This sequence encodes CASSFWANERLFF.

This clonotype was seen many times. The chain is built from TRBV28 and TRBJ2-7, with D unresolved. The CDR3 has 12 amino acids. Germline V CDR1 and CDR2: MDHEN, SYDVKM. Trimming removed 2 bases from V and 11 bases from J, with 13 bases in between. In DNA form, the CDR3 reads TGTGCCAGCAGTTTAGGTCTTCAACGGGAGTACTTC. Its protein product is CASSLGLQREYF.

The chain combines TRBV24-1 with TRBJ2-5; D may be TRBD1 (5 bases). The CDR3 extends over 13 amino acids. Germline V gives CDR1 KGHDR, CDR2 SFDVKD. The ends were cut back, 4 bases at V and 1 base at J, with 6 bases in the middle. The CDR3 protein is CATSEGAQETQYF. CDR3 nucleotides: TGTGCCACCAGTGAAGGGGCCCAAGAGACCCAGTACTTC.

In this sample, this clonotype turned up many times. The rearrangement links TRBV3-1 to TRBJ2-5, with TRBD1 as a possible D gene (6 bases). The CDR3 spans 15 residues. CDR1 and CDR2 (germline): LGHDT, YNNKEL (reference sequence). Trimming took off 0 bases at V and 4 bases at J, with 12 bases between the two ends. CDR3 DNA sequence: TGTGCCAGCAGCCAAGAGTTGACAGGCCGAGAGACCCAGTACTTC. Encoded protein: CASSQELTGRETQYF.

This sequence joins TRBV10-3 and TRBJ2-1; maybe TRBD1 (5 bases). This CDR3 is 14 amino acids long. From germline, CDR1 is ENHRY and CDR2 SYGVKD. Trimming removed 4 bases from V and 4 bases from J, with 11 bases in between. The CDR3 nucleotides read TGTGCCATCAGTGCCGGACGGACATACAATGAGCAGTTCTTC. It is translated as CAISAGRTYNEQFF.

In this sample, this clonotype turned up a few times. This chain connects TRBV19 to TRBJ1-2; TRBD1 is a possible D gene (5 bases). This CDR3 spans 17 amino acids. The germline gives CDR1 LNHDA, CDR2 SQIVND (reference sequence). V was pared by 5 bases and J by 2 bases, with 21 bases between. The DNA of the CDR3 is TGTGCCAGTAGTCCGCGACAGAGTACTACGATGAACTATGGCTACACCTTC. Its protein product is CASSPRQSTTMNYGYTF.

The V call is TRBV6-1, the J call TRBJ1-5, with TRBD1 matching 10 bases. The junction had 8 bases not matched to a gene; V was cut back by 4 bases and J by 2 bases. This CDR3 has 17 residues. Per germline, CDR1 MNHNS and CDR2 SASEGT. CDR3 sequence (DNA): TGTGCCAGCAGTGCAAACGTCGGGACAGGGGGCAATCAGCCCCAGCATTTT. Translating gives CASSANVGTGGNQPQHF.

V gene TRBV20-1 combines with J gene TRBJ2-1; perhaps TRBD2 as D (5 bases). V was shortened by 1 base and J by 3 bases, with 16 bases between the two germline ends. The length of the CDR3 is 16 residues. Germline CDR1 is DFQATT and CDR2 is SNEGSKA (reference sequence). CDR3 sequence reads: CSARAPGRGFYNEQFF. DNA of the CDR3: TGCAGTGCTAGAGCCCCCGGCCGAGGGTTCTACAATGAGCAGTTCTTC.

The CDR3 loop reads CSARSLQGKSQPQHF. As DNA, the CDR3 is TGCAGTGCTAGGAGCTTACAGGGGAAATCTCAGCCCCAGCATTTT. The chain uses TRBV20-1 and TRBJ1-5; 7 bases line up with TRBD1. With V trimmed by 3 bases and J by 6 bases, 11 bases remained unmatched. Looked up from germline, CDR1 is DFQATT and CDR2 is SNEGSKA (reference sequence). This CDR3 is built from 15 residues.

This chain links TRBV3-1 with TRBJ2-4; D unresolved. V lost 1 base, J lost 0 bases, and 10 bases lay in between. This CDR3 is built from 16 residues. The germline V gene has CDR1 LGHDT and CDR2 YNNKEL (reference sequence). CDR3 protein: CASSQVFGLAKNIQYF. The CDR3 DNA reads as TGTGCCAGCAGCCAAGTTTTTGGCCTAGCCAAAAACATTCAGTACTTC.